Reported below is one TCR beta chain. Antigen specificity is unknown. This entry belongs to a study of response to subunit inactivated influenza vaccine. Whole-study results and caveats: Authors suggested seasonal influenza vaccinations each recruit few new T cells.

TCRdb reanalysed the RT-PCR reads using MiXCR and keeps one entry per CDR3 protein. The table includes roughly 170,000 distinct CDR3 sequences, roughly 8.7% detected once. With V trimmed by 6 bases and J by 9 bases, 19 bases remained unmatched. Per germline, CDR1 DFQATT and CDR2 SNEGSKA (reference sequence). This CDR3 has 18 residues. The rearrangement joins TRBV20-1 to TRBJ2-1; 14 nucleotides agree with TRBD2. The sequences come from non-naive T cells sorted from PBMCs, collected on the day of vaccination. This TCR was recovered from a man in his forties or fifties who received an inactivated influenza vaccine. CDR3 residues: CSARAGTSGSPILFEQFF. CDR3 DNA: TGCAGTGCCCGAGCCGGGACTAGCGGGAGCCCCATCTTGTTTGAGCAGTTCTTC.